Below, 5 T cell receptor beta chains from the same sample are listed, as sequenced in a study of cytomegalovirus exposure and HLA in healthy donors. Some clones are missing from TCRdb's copy, which holds only in-frame ones; the method was immunoSEQ multiplex PCR. The data hold 150,000 or so clones, with 75% to 90% observed a single time. The sequenced material came from PBMCs. The receptors were sampled from a man younger than 35 in good health and CMV-seropositive.

The chain combines TRBV19 with TRBJ1-3; TRBD1 aligns across 7 bases. The germline CDR1 and CDR2 sequences are LNHDA and SQIVND (reference sequence). Trimming removed 4 bases from V and 1 base from J; junction bases left unmatched: 7. The CDR3 spans 16 residues. In DNA form, the CDR3 reads TGTGCCAGTAGTAGGGCGGACAGGTGGTCTGGAAACACCATATATTTT. It yields the protein CASSRADRWSGNTIYF.

This CDR3 reads CASSGLAGSYEQYF. The CDR3 DNA reads TGCGCCAGCAGTGGGCTAGCGGGTTCTTACGAGCAGTACTTC. This chain connects TRBV10-2 to TRBJ2-7, with TRBD2 matching 8 bases. The CDR3 consists of 14 residues. From germline, CDR1 is WSHSY and CDR2 SAAADI. V lost 4 bases and J lost 4; bases outside the gene matches: 6.

The chain recombines TRBV30 with TRBJ2-2; TRBD1 is a possible D gene (6 bases). The ends were cut back, 1 base at V and 7 bases at J, with 16 bases in the middle. The V gene's germline CDR1 is GTSNPN and CDR2 SVGIG (reference sequence). The CDR3 loop spans 15 amino acids. Here the CDR3 DNA reads TGTGCCTGGAGTGCCCCAGGGGTGCATGGCGGGGAGCTGTTTTTT. Translating gives CAWSAPGVHGGELFF.

The chain couples TRBV5-1 to TRBJ2-5, with 7 bases fitting TRBD2. V was clipped by 0 bases and J by 4 bases; unmatched bases: 12. The CDR3 has 17 residues. Germline assignment: CDR1 SGHRS and CDR2 YFSETQ. The CDR3 sequence is CASSLGGASGEGETQYF. In DNA, the CDR3 is TGCGCCAGCAGCTTGGGTGGGGCTAGCGGAGAAGGAGAGACCCAGTACTTC.

The rearrangement uses TRBV29-1 and TRBJ1-2; 12 bases fit TRBD1. This CDR3 region has 15 residues. V lost 0 bases, J lost 7 bases, and 6 bases stayed unmatched. Per germline, CDR1 SQVTM and CDR2 ANQGSEA. This CDR3 is CSVEDLGTGGRGYTF. The CDR3 region has the DNA TGCAGCGTTGAAGATCTAGGGACAGGGGGCCGTGGCTACACCTTC.